The 31 T cell receptor beta chains reported below all come from one sample, sequenced in a study of identifying expanded T cells in peripheral blood. Some clones are missing from TCRdb's copy, which holds only in-frame ones; the method was immunoSEQ multiplex PCR. The sample consists of 130,000 or so clones, approximately 80% of them appearing once. The sequencing input was blood. The receptors were gathered from a person aged 18-69 years in good health.

The chain carries TRBV9 and TRBJ2-3; D gene ambiguous. V dropped 4 bases and J dropped 1 base, with 13 bases sitting between them. Germline CDR1 SGDLS, CDR2 YYNGEE. The CDR3 runs 15 residues. This chain's CDR3 is CASSPVETGTDTQYF. For the CDR3, the DNA is TGTGCCAGCAGCCCCGTCGAGACGGGCACAGATACGCAGTATTTT.

The V call is TRBV7-3, the J call TRBJ1-1, with no clear D. The V gene's germline CDR1 is SGHTA and CDR2 FQGTGA. The CDR3 is 15 residues long. Trimming pared 1 base from V and 1 base from J, leaving 10 bases between. The DNA for the CDR3 is TGTGCCAGCAGCTTAAATAGATTATCGAACACTGAAGCTTTCTTT. Its translation: CASSLNRLSNTEAFF. Using reference TRBV7-3 and TRBJ1-1 for the parts outside the CDR3, the full variable domain is GAGVSQTPSNKVTEKGKYVELRCDPISGHTALYWYRQSLGQGPEFLIYFQGTGAADDSGLPNDRFFAVRPEGSVSTLKIQRTERGDSAVYLCASSLNRLSNTEAFFGQGTRLTVV.

The chain couples TRBV6-1 to TRBJ2-1, with TRBD2 matching over 13 bases. The CDR3 loop spans 15 amino acids. V lost 2 bases, J lost 6 bases, and 1 base stayed unmatched. CDR1 and CDR2 (germline): MNHNS, SASEGT. This CDR3 is CASSERLAGGNEQFF. CDR3 sequence (DNA): TGTGCCAGCAGTGAAAGACTAGCGGGGGGCAATGAGCAGTTCTTC.

The gene calls are TRBV29-1 and TRBJ2-7; D may be TRBD1 (6 bases). V was cut by 7 bases and J by 3 bases, with 16 bases left in between. This CDR3 region has 13 residues. The germline gives CDR1 SQVTM, CDR2 ANQGSEA. DNA of the CDR3: TGCAGCGCCCGGACAGCGGCCAGCTACGAGCAGTACTTC. Translating gives CSARTAASYEQYF.

The V gene is TRBV30, the J gene TRBJ1-6, with D perhaps matching TRBD1 (6 bases). The CDR3 is made up of 15 amino acids. Germline CDR1 GTSNPN, CDR2 SVGIG (reference sequence). V dropped 4 bases and J dropped 10 bases, with 20 bases sitting between them. The CDR3 sequence: CAWTDNREAGSPLHF. The CDR3 DNA follows: TGTGCCTGGACCGATAACAGGGAAGCAGGGTCACCCCTCCACTTT.

This chain connects TRBV29-1 to TRBJ2-1; TRBD1 might be the D (5 bases). The CDR3 length is 12 residues. CDR1 is SQVTM and CDR2 is ANQGSEA in the germline V gene. V gave up 3 bases and J gave up 4 bases, with 7 bases separating them. The DNA of the CDR3 is TGCAGCGTTGATCAGGGTTACAATGAGCAGTTCTTC. Its protein product is CSVDQGYNEQFF.

V and J are TRBV2 and TRBJ2-5; no definite D call. V lost 5 bases, J lost 2 bases, and 0 bases lay in between. Germline CDR1 and CDR2: SNHLY and FYNNEI. This CDR3 is 10 amino acids long. The CDR3 nucleotides are TGTGCCAGCAGTCAAGAGACCCAGTACTTC. It specifies CASSQETQYF.

The chain uses TRBV15 and TRBJ2-7, with TRBD1 identical over 7 bases. CDR1 is LNHNV, CDR2 YYDKDF, per germline (reference sequence). After removal of 5 bases from V and 3 bases from J, the junction contained 13 bases not matched to a gene. CDR3 length: 16 amino acids. In DNA form, the CDR3 reads TGTGCCACCAGCCGCACCCGCTCCGGGACAGACTACGAGCAGTACTTC. Translating it yields CATSRTRSGTDYEQYF.

This chain links TRBV6-4 with TRBJ1-2, with no clear D. The CDR3 consists of 17 residues. Trimming cost V 6 bases and J 7 bases, with 27 bases left between them. CDR1 is MRHNA and CDR2 is SNTAGT in the germline V gene. CDR3 nucleotide sequence: TGTGCCAGCAGACGACCGGGCCCCACGGCGGGTGTGTTTGGCTACACCTTC. Translation gives CASRRPGPTAGVFGYTF.

This sequence joins TRBV7-9 and TRBJ2-2; TRBD2 might be the D (6 bases). The CDR3 is 15 residues long. V lost 5 bases and J lost 7, with 17 bases in between. Germline V gene lookup returns CDR1 SEHNR and CDR2 FQNEAQ (reference sequence). This CDR3 is CASSQPEGAGGELFF. CDR3 bases: TGTGCCAGCAGCCAACCAGAGGGAGCGGGCGGGGAGCTGTTTTTT.

This clone has just a few counts. V and J are TRBV2 and TRBJ1-2; D is possibly TRBD1 (6 bases). V was clipped by 5 bases and J by 6 bases, with 19 bases between them. The CDR3 sequence is 15 residues long. Germline lookup yields CDR1 SNHLY and CDR2 FYNNEI. Here the CDR3 DNA reads TGTGCCAGCAGTCCTACCTTGGGGGGCCTGGATGGCTACACCTTC. It encodes CASSPTLGGLDGYTF.

The genes are TRBV7-2 and TRBJ2-2; TRBD1 agrees at 9 bases. The CDR3 runs to 15 residues. The germline CDR1 and CDR2 sequences are SGHTA and FQGNSA. With V trimmed by 2 bases and J by 4 bases, 2 bases remained unmatched. CDR3 sequence reads: CASSLWTGATGELFF. Written as DNA, the CDR3 is TGTGCCAGCAGCTTATGGACAGGGGCCACCGGGGAGCTGTTTTTT.

The chain carries TRBV6-5 and TRBJ2-1; D gene ambiguous. The CDR3 loop spans 14 amino acids. Between the trimmed V and J ends, which lost 0 bases and 5 bases, there was a span of 8 bases. Germline CDR1 reads MNHEY; CDR2 reads SVGAGI. The CDR3 reads CASSYSDVHNEQFF. As DNA, the CDR3 is TGTGCCAGCAGTTACTCGGACGTACACAATGAGCAGTTCTTC.

The chain joins TRBV6-5 to TRBJ1-1; no reliable D call. V was pared by 7 bases and J by 5 bases, with 8 bases between. CDR3 length equals 11 residues. The germline CDR1 and CDR2 sequences are MNHEY and SVGAGI. CDR3 in amino acids: CASKRSTEAFF. Here the CDR3 DNA reads TGTGCCAGCAAACGGTCAACTGAAGCTTTCTTT.

The chain combines TRBV11-2 with TRBJ2-5; 8 positions agree with TRBD1. The V gene's germline CDR1 is SGHAT and CDR2 FQNNGV. J gave up 5 bases and V 4 bases, and 6 bases lay outside the gene matches. The CDR3 loop spans 14 amino acids. The CDR3 spells CASSSPGGRETQYF. CDR3 in DNA: TGTGCCAGCAGCTCCCCAGGGGGCCGCGAGACCCAGTACTTC.

The chain has TRBV18 and TRBJ1-1, with D hard to call. Germline-derived CDR1 and CDR2 are KGHSH and LQKENI. This CDR3 contains 12 residues. The V gene lost 5 bases and the J gene lost 7 bases, with 11 bases spanning the gap. CDR3 nucleotide sequence: TGTGCCAGCTCAGCTAGTCTGAGTGAAGCTTTCTTT. The encoded protein is CASSASLSEAFF.

This clone was picked up one time. The same CDR3 arises from other DNA sequences in this sample as well. V gene TRBV9 combines with J gene TRBJ1-2; the D gene is possibly TRBD1 (6 bases). The germline V gene has CDR1 SGDLS and CDR2 YYNGEE. The ends were cut back, 6 bases at V and 7 bases at J, with 19 bases in the middle. CDR3 length equals 14 residues. In DNA form, the CDR3 reads TGTGCCAGCACGATAGTGACAGGAGACCGTGGCTACACCTTC. It encodes CASTIVTGDRGYTF.

The CDR3 region is CAWSVIQRWAFF. CDR3 DNA sequence: TGTGCCTGGAGTGTGATACAGAGGTGGGCTTTCTTT. The chain links TRBV30 to TRBJ1-1; D is unresolved. V was shortened by 0 bases and J by 11 bases, with 13 bases between the two germline ends. Germline V CDR1 and CDR2: GTSNPN, SVGIG (reference sequence). The CDR3 is made up of 12 amino acids.

This clone was picked up one time. The genes are TRBV7-2 and TRBJ2-7; TRBD1 matches 11 bases. The CDR3 contains 14 residues. The V segment lost 6 bases and the J segment 10 bases; nucleotides outside the gene matches: 11. Germline lookup yields CDR1 SGHTA and CDR2 FQGNSA. Written as DNA, the CDR3 is TGTGCCAGCAGTTCCCGGACAGGGGGCCGTAGACAGTACTTC. Protein product: CASSSRTGGRRQYF.

This clone appeared a few times. This rearrangement joins TRBV4-3 to TRBJ1-4; 9 bases align to TRBD1. This CDR3 has 16 amino acids. Unmatched junction bases numbered 10, after V lost 3 bases and J lost 8 bases. The germline CDR1 and CDR2 sequences are LGHNA and YSLEER. As DNA, the CDR3 is TGCGCCAGCAGCCAGGGCGACAGGGGGTTTAACGAAAAACTGTTTTTT. Its translation is CASSQGDRGFNEKLFF.

The chain couples TRBV5-1 to TRBJ1-2; weak D call: TRBD1 (5 bases). Germline V gene data show CDR1 as SGHRS and CDR2 as YFSETQ. Trimming left V 4 bases short and J 8 bases short, with 12 bases between. The CDR3 has 12 amino acids. The DNA for the CDR3 is TGCGCCAGCAGCCTGGGGGAGGGAGGCTACACCTTC. Its protein is CASSLGEGGYTF.

The CDR3 protein is CASSEGQVHTGELFF. As DNA, the CDR3 is TGTGCCAGCAGTGAAGGACAGGTCCACACCGGGGAGCTGTTTTTT. The V gene is TRBV6-1, the J gene TRBJ2-2; tentatively, D is TRBD1 (6 bases). CDR1 MNHNS and CDR2 SASEGT come from the germline V gene. Trimming took 1 base from V and 3 from J, leaving 9 bases between them. The CDR3 totals 15 residues.

The V gene is TRBV11-2, the J gene TRBJ2-3; D is uncertain. This CDR3 is built from 14 residues. Trimming shortened V by 4 bases and J by 0 bases, and 8 bases separated the two germline ends. CDR1 and CDR2 (germline): SGHAT, FQNNGV. DNA of the CDR3: TGTGCCAGCAGCTCACTATATAGCACAGATACGCAGTATTTT. This encodes CASSSLYSTDTQYF.

The chain couples TRBV5-5 to TRBJ1-5; D is ambiguous. Germline CDR1 SGHKS, CDR2 YYEKEE (reference sequence). Trimming took off 0 bases at V and 0 bases at J, with 10 bases between the two ends. The CDR3 extends over 16 amino acids. The CDR3 nucleotides are TGTGCCAGCAGCTTGGTTGGGGTTTCTAGCAATCAGCCCCAGCATTTT. Translation gives CASSLVGVSSNQPQHF.

The rearrangement uses TRBV30 and TRBJ1-1; the match to TRBD1 covers 9 bases. CDR1 is GTSNPN and CDR2 is SVGIG in the germline V gene (reference sequence). Trimming took 1 base from V and 7 from J; bases not matched to a gene: 4. The CDR3 consists of 13 residues. Here the CDR3 reads CAWSAWTGDEAFF. The CDR3 DNA is TGTGCCTGGAGTGCGTGGACAGGGGATGAAGCTTTCTTT.

The V and J genes are TRBV18 and TRBJ1-1; no clear D. The CDR3 sequence is 14 residues long. The germline gives CDR1 KGHSH, CDR2 LQKENI. Trimming removed 3 bases at V and 1 base at J, with 9 bases between. CDR3 loop: CASSPSIKNTEAFF. CDR3 DNA: TGTGCCAGCTCACCCTCTATCAAGAACACTGAAGCTTTCTTT.

The chain recombines TRBV27 with TRBJ1-2; D might be TRBD1 (5 bases). V was clipped by 8 bases and J by 4 bases, with 14 bases between them. CDR1 is MNHEY, CDR2 SMNVEV, per germline (reference sequence). The CDR3 spans 13 residues. The CDR3 coding sequence is TGTGCCAGCGGTGGGAGGGGCATCTATGGCTACACCTTC. Translating gives CASGGRGIYGYTF.

The V gene is TRBV7-9, the J gene TRBJ1-1; 7 positions agree with TRBD1. V gave up 5 bases and J gave up 3 bases; unmatched junction bases: 6. Germline assignment: CDR1 SEHNR and CDR2 FQNEAQ (reference sequence). This CDR3 has 14 amino acids. Written as DNA, the CDR3 is TGTGCCAGCAGCCACAGGGGACGGGACACTGAAGCTTTCTTT. It translates to CASSHRGRDTEAFF.

This clone was counted between two and nine times. The chain combines TRBV19 with TRBJ2-5; weak D call: TRBD1 (6 bases). The V end was cut by 6 bases, the J end by 1 base, with 9 bases between. Germline V lookup: CDR1 LNHDA, CDR2 SQIVND (reference sequence). The length of the CDR3 is 13 residues. The CDR3, as DNA: TGTGCCAGTAGCAGGGGCCGCCAAGAGACCCAGTACTTC. As protein: CASSRGRQETQYF.

The rearrangement links TRBV12-1 to TRBJ2-3. TRBV12-1 is a recognized pseudogene. The CDR3 is 15 residues long. CDR3 in DNA: TGTGCCAGCAGCTCCCAAGGGGGGAGTGCAGATACGCAGTATTTT. Its protein product is CASSSQGGSADTQYF.

The V and J genes are TRBV4-3 and TRBJ1-1; maybe TRBD1 (5 bases). The V gene's germline CDR1 is LGHNA and CDR2 YSLEER. V was pared by 4 bases and J by 4 bases, with 13 bases between. CDR3 size: 14 residues. This CDR3 is CASSRTFSATEAFF. In DNA, the CDR3 is TGCGCCAGCAGCCGGACATTTTCAGCCACTGAAGCTTTCTTT.